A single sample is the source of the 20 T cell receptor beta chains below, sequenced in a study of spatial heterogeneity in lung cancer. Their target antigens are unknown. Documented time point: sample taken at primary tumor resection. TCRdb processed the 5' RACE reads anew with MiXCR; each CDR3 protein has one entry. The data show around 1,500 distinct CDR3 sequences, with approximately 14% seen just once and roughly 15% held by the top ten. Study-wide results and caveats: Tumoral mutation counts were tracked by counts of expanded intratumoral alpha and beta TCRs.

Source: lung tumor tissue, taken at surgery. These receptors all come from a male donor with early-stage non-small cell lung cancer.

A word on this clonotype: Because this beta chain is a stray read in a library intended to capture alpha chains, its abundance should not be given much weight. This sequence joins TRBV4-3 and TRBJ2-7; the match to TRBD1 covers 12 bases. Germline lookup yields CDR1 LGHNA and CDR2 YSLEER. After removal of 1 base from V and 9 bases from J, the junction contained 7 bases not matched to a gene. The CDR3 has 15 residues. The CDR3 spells CASSQAGTGGAGQYF. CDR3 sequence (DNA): TGCGCCAGCAGCCAAGCTGGGACAGGGGGCGCGGGGCAGTACTTC.

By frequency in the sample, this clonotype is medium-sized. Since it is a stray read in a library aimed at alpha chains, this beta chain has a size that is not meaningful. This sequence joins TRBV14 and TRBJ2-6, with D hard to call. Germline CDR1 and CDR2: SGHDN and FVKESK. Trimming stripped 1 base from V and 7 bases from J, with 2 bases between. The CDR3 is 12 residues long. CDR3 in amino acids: CASSQGANVLTF. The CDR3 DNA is TGTGCCAGCAGCCAAGGAGCCAACGTCCTGACTTTC.

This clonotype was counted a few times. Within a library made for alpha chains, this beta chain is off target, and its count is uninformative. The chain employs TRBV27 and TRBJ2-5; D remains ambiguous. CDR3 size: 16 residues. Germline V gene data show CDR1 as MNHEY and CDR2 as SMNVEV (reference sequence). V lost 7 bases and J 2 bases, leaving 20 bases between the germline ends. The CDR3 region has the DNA TGTGCCAGCACCCCCAACGGGCTGGGGAAACAAGAGACCCAGTACTTC. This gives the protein CASTPNGLGKQETQYF.

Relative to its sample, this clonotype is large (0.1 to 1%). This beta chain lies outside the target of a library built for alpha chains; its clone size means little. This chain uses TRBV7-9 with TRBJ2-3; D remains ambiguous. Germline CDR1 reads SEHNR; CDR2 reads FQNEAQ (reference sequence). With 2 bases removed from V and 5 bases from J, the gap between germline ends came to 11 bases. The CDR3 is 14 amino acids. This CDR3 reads CASSLYDREDTQYF. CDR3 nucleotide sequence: TGTGCCAGCAGCTTATACGATAGGGAAGATACGCAGTATTTT.

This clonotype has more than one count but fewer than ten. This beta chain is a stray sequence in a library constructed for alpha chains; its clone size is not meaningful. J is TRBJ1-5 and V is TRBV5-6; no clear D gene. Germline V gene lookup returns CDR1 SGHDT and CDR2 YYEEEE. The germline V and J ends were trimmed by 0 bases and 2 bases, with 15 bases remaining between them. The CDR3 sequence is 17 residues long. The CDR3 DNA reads TGTGCCAGCAGCTTGGGGGAAGGACGGCGCGGCAATCAGCCCCAGCATTTT. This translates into CASSLGEGRRGNQPQHF.

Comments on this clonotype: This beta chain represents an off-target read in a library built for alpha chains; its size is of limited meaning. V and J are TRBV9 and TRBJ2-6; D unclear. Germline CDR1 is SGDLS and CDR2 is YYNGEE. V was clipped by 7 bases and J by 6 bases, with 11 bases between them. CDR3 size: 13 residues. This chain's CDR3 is CASSSPAANVLTF. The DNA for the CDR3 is TGTGCCAGCTCCTCACCCGCGGCCAACGTCCTGACTTTC.

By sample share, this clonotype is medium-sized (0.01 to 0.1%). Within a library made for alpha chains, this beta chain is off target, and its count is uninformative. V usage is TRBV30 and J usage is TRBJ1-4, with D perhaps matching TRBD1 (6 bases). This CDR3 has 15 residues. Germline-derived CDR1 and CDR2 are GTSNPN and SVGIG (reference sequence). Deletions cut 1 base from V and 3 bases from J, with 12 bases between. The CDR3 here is CAWSAWDNSNEKLFF. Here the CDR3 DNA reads TGTGCCTGGAGTGCCTGGGACAACTCTAATGAAAAACTGTTTTTT.

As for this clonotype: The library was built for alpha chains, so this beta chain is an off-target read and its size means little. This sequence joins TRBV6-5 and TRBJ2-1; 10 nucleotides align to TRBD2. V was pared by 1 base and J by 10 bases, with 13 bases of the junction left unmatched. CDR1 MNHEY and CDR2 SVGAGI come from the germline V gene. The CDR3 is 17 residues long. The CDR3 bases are TGTGCCAGCAGTTACTTTAAGGGACTAGCGCGGCCCCAAGAGCAGTTCTTC. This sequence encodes CASSYFKGLARPQEQFF.

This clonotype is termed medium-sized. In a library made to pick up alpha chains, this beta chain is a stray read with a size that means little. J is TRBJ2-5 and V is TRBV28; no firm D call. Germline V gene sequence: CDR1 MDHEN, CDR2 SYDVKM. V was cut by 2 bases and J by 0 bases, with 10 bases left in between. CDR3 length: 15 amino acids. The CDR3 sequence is CASSLGRIHQETQYF. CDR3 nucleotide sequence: TGTGCCAGCAGTTTAGGCAGAATTCACCAAGAGACCCAGTACTTC.

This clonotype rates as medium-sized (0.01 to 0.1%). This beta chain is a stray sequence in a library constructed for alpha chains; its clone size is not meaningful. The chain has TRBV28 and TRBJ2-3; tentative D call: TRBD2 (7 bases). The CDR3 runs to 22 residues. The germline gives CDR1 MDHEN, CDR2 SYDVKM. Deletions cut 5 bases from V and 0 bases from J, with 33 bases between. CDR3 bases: TGTGCCAGCAGTCTACCCAGGGCGGGGGCTCGACTAAAAACCACAAGCACAGATACGCAGTATTTT. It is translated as CASSLPRAGARLKTTSTDTQYF.

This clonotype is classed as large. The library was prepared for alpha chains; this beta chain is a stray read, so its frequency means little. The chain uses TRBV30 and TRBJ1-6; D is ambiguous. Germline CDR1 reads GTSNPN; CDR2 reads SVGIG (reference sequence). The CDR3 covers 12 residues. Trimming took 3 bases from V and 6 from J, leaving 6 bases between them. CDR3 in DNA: TGTGCCTGGAGACCCACTAATTCACCCCTCCACTTT. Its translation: CAWRPTNSPLHF. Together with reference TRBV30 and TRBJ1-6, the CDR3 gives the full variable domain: SQTIHQWPATLVQPVGSPLSLECTVEGTSNPNLYWYRQAAGRGLQLLFYSVGIGQISSEVPQNLSASRPQDRQFILSSKKLLLSDSGFYLCAWRPTNSPLHFGNGTRLTVT.

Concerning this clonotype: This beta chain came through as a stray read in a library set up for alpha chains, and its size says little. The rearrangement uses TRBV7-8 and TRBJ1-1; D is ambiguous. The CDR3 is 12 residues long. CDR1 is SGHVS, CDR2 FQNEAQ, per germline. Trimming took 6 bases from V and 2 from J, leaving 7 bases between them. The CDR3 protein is CASRPGNTEAFF. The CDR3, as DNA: TGTGCCAGCAGACCCGGAAACACTGAAGCTTTCTTT.

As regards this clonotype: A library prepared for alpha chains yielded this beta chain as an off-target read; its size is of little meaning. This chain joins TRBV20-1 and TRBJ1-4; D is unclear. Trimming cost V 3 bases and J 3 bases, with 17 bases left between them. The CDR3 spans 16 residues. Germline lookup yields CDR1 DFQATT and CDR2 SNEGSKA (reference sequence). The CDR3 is CSARVDLGAANEKLFF. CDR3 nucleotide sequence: TGCAGTGCTAGGGTGGATCTGGGCGCAGCTAATGAAAAACTGTTTTTT.

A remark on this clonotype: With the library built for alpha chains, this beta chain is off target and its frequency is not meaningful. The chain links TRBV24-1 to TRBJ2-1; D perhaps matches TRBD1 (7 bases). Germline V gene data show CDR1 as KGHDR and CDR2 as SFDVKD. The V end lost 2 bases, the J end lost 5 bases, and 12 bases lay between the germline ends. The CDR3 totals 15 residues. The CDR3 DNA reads TGTGCCACCAGTGATTCGGGCAGGGGGGACAATGAGCAGTTCTTC. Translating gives CATSDSGRGDNEQFF.

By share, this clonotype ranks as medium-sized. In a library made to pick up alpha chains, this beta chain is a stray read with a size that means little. CDR3 residues: CASSLDPTQGFGTDTQYF. DNA of the CDR3: TGCGCCAGCAGCTTGGACCCCACCCAGGGTTTTGGCACAGATACGCAGTATTTT. V gene TRBV5-1 combines with J gene TRBJ2-3; maybe TRBD1 (5 bases). Deletions cut 0 bases from V and 1 base from J, with 18 bases between. Germline V lookup: CDR1 SGHRS, CDR2 YFSETQ. This CDR3 spans 18 amino acids.

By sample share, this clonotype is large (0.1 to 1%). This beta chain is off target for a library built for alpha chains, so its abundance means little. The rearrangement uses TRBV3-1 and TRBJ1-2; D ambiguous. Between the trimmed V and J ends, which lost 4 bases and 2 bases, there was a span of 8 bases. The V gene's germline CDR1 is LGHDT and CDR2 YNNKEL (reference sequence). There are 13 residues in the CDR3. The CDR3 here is CASSPSWNYGYTF. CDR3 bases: TGTGCCAGCAGCCCGTCATGGAACTATGGCTACACCTTC.

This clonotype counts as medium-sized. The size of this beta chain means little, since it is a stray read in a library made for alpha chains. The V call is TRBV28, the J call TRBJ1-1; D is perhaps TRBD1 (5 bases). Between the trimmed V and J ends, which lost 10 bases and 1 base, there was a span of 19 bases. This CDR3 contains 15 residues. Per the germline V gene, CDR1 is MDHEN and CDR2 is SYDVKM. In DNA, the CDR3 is TGTGCCACCACGGGCTTGGGGCACCAGAACACTGAAGCTTTCTTT. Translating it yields CATTGLGHQNTEAFF.

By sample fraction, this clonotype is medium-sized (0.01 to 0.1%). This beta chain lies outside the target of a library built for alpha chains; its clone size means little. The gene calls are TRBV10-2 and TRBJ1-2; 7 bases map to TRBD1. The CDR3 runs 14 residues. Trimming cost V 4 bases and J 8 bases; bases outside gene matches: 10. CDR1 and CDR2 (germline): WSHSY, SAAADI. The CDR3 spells CASSGGSRGQGYTF. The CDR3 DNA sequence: TGCGCCAGCAGTGGAGGATCTAGGGGGCAAGGCTACACCTTC.

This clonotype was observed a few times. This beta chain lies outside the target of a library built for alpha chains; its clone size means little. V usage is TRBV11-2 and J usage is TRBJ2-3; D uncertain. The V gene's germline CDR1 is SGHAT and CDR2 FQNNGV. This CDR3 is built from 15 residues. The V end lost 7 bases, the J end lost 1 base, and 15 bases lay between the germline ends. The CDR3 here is CASTQWWVGTDTQYF. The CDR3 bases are TGTGCCAGCACCCAATGGTGGGTGGGCACAGATACGCAGTATTTT.

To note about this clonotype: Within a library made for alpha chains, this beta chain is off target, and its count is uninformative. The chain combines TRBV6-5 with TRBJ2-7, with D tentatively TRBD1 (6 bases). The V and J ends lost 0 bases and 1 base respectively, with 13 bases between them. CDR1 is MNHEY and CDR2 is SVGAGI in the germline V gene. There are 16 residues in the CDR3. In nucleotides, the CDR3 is TGTGCCAGCAGTTACTCGGAGGACAGTCTTTCCTACGAGCAGTACTTC. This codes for CASSYSEDSLSYEQYF.